These 3 T cell receptor beta chains came from one sample sequenced in a study of shared clonotypes between healthy human individuals (dated by TCRdb to about 2020). Library preparation was by the immunoSEQ multiplex PCR assay. Not all clones reach the TCRdb copy of this immuneACCESS table, which keeps in-frame sequences only. Checked studies attribute under half of the gap to unresolved V genes and leave the rest unexplained. The sample data list some 500,000 clones, and 95% to 97% of these were observed just once. Roughly 0.06% of the sample is in the top ten clones. The sample was naive CD4+ T cells sorted from blood. In the paper's terms, the cell subset or site label means: CD45RA+ positively selected. Source of these receptors: a woman in her 30s in good health.

This clone was found a few times. The chain joins TRBV18 to TRBJ1-5; the match to TRBD1 covers 8 bases. The V gene end was trimmed by 4 bases and the J gene end by 4 bases; junction bases not matched to a gene: 9. Germline V gene data show CDR1 as KGHSH and CDR2 as LQKENI. The CDR3 extends over 16 amino acids. CDR3 residues: CASSRTGGIVNQPQHF. In nucleotides, the CDR3 is TGTGCCAGCTCACGAACAGGGGGTATCGTGAATCAGCCCCAGCATTTT.

CDR3 sequence: CASSEPWGRGGTDTQYF. DNA of the CDR3: TGTGCCAGTAGTGAGCCTTGGGGGCGCGGTGGTACAGATACGCAGTATTTT. V usage is TRBV19 and J usage is TRBJ2-3, with D possibly matching TRBD1 (6 bases). Between the trimmed V and J ends, which lost 5 bases and 3 bases, there was a span of 21 bases. Germline values: CDR1 LNHDA, CDR2 SQIVND (reference sequence). This CDR3 region has 17 residues.

The chain couples TRBV5-1 to TRBJ1-3, with a possible D match to TRBD1 (5 bases). CDR1 is SGHRS, CDR2 YFSETQ, per germline. V dropped 6 bases and J dropped 0 bases, with 16 bases sitting between them. This CDR3 spans 16 amino acids. CDR3 protein: CASTWDGGSSGNTIYF. As DNA, the CDR3 is TGCGCCAGCACTTGGGACGGGGGGAGCTCTGGAAACACCATATATTTT. Complete variable domain (other parts from reference TRBV5-1 and TRBJ1-3): KAGVTQTPRYLIKTRGQQVTLSCSPISGHRSVSWYQQTPGQGLQFLFEYFSETQRNKGNFPGRFSGRQFSNSRSEMNVSTLELGDSALYLCASTWDGGSSGNTIYFGEGSWLTVV.